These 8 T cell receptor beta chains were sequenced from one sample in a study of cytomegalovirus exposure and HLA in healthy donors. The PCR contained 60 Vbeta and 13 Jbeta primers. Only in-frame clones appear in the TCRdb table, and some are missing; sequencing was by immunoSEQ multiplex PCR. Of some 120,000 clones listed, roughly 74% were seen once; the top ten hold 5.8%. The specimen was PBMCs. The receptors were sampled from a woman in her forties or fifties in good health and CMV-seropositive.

CDR3 bases: TGTGCCAGCACTTTCGGGGATACGCAGTATTTT. It translates to CASTFGDTQYF. The chain uses TRBV7-2 and TRBJ2-3, with D unresolved. Germline values: CDR1 SGHTA, CDR2 FQGNSA. The germline V and J ends were trimmed by 7 bases and 6 bases, with 8 bases remaining between them. This CDR3 contains 11 residues.

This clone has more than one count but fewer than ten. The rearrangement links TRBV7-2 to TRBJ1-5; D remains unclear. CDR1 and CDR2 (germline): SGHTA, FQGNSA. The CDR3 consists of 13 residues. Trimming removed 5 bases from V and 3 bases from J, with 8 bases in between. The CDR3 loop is CASSPTVNQPQHF. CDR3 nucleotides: TGTGCCAGCAGCCCTACAGTCAATCAGCCCCAGCATTTT. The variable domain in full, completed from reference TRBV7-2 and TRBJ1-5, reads GAGVSQSPSNKVTEKGKDVELRCDPISGHTALYWYRQSLGQGLEFLIYFQGNSAPDKSGLPSDRFSAERTGGSVSTLTIQRTQQEDSAVYLCASSPTVNQPQHFGDGTRLSIL.

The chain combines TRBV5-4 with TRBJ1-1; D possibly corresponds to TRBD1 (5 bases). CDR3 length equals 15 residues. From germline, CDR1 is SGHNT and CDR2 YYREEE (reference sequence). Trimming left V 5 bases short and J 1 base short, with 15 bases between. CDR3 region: CASRGGSQRNTEAFF. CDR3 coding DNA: TGTGCCAGCAGGGGGGGTTCACAGAGGAACACTGAAGCTTTCTTT.

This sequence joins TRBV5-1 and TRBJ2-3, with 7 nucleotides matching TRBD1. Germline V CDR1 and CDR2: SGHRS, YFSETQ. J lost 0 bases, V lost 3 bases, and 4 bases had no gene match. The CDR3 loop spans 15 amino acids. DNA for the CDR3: TGCGCCAGCAGCTCCGCGACAGGGAGCACAGATACGCAGTATTTT. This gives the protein CASSSATGSTDTQYF.

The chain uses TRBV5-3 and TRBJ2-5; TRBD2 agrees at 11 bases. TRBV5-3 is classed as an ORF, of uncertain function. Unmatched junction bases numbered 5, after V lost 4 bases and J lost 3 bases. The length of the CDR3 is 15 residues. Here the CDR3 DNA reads TGTGCCAGAAGCCGCCCTAGCGGGGGGAAAGAGACCCAGTACTTC. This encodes CARSRPSGGKETQYF.

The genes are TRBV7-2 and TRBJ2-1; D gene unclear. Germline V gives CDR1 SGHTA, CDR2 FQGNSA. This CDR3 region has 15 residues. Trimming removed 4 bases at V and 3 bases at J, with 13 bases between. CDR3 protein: CASSSNGVGYNEQFF. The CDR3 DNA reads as TGTGCCAGCAGCTCTAACGGAGTGGGCTACAATGAGCAGTTCTTC. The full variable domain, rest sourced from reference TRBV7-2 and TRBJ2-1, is GAGVSQSPSNKVTEKGKDVELRCDPISGHTALYWYRQSLGQGLEFLIYFQGNSAPDKSGLPSDRFSAERTGGSVSTLTIQRTQQEDSAVYLCASSSNGVGYNEQFFGPGTRLTVL.

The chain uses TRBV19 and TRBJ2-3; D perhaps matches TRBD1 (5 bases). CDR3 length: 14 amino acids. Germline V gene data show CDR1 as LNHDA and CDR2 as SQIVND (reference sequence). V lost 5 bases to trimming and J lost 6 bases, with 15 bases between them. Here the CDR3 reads CASSAGPSRDTQYF. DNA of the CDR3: TGTGCCAGTAGTGCAGGGCCCTCGCGGGATACGCAGTATTTT.

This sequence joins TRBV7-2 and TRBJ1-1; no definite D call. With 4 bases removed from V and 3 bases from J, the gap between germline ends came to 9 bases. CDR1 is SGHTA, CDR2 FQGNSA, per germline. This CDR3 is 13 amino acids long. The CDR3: CASSSPLYTEAFF. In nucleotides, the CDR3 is TGTGCCAGCAGCTCCCCTCTGTACACTGAAGCTTTCTTT.